This T cell receptor beta chain derives from a study of OX40 agonist ivuxolimab in advanced cancers. Per germline, CDR1 KGHSH and CDR2 LQKENI. The CDR3 has 14 amino acids. V lost 2 bases and J lost 6, with 12 bases in between. Measured with immunoSEQ multiplex PCR; TCRdb has only the in-frame clones, and not every one. The sample yields approximately 58,000 clones, 75% to 80% seen once. The gene calls are TRBV18 and TRBJ2-3; D perhaps matches TRBD1 (6 bases). This receptor was obtained from an adult with an advanced solid tumor such as melanoma, head and neck, liver or kidney cancer. The material was CD4+ or CD8+ T cells sorted from blood, obtained in a trial of the OX40 agonist ivuxolimab. In DNA form, the CDR3 reads TGTGCCAGCTCACCAAGTGCAGGGGCGGATACGCAGTATTTT. Translated: CASSPSAGADTQYF. The full variable domain, completed using reference TRBV18 and TRBJ2-3, is NAGVMQNPRHLVRRRGQEARLRCSPMKGHSHVYWYRQLPEEGLKFMVYLQKENIIDESGMPKERFSAEFPKEGPSILRIQQVVRGDSAAYFCASSPSAGADTQYFGPGTRLTVL.